Each of the 20 T cell receptor beta chains below was sequenced from the same sample in a study of T cell responses to AZD1222 COVID-19 vaccine. Generated by immunoSEQ multiplex PCR, the TCRdb table keeps only in-frame clones and is missing some. Among fewer than 130,000 clones, approximately 90% were seen once, and the ten largest hold over 12%. The sequenced sample was peripheral blood, obtained 28 days after the second AZD1222 dose. The receptors come from an adult who received the AZD1222 COVID-19 vaccine.

This chain joins TRBV9 and TRBJ2-1; 8 bases are shared with TRBD2. V shed 3 bases, J shed 2 bases, and the junction held 4 bases outside the gene matches. The CDR3 is 15 amino acids. Germline V gene sequence: CDR1 SGDLS, CDR2 YYNGEE. Here the CDR3 reads CASSELAAAYNEQFF. The CDR3 nucleotides are TGTGCCAGCAGCGAACTAGCGGCCGCCTACAATGAGCAGTTCTTC. Supplemented by reference TRBV9 and TRBJ2-1, the full variable domain reads DSGVTQTPKHLITATGQRVTLRCSPRSGDLSVYWYQQSLDQGLQFLIQYYNGEERAKGNILERFSAQQFPDLHSELNLSSLELGDSALYFCASSELAAAYNEQFFGPGTRLTVL.

The chain joins TRBV3-1 (or the pseudogene TRBV3-2) to TRBJ2-6, with D unresolved. Germline V gives CDR1 LGHDT, CDR2 YNNKEL (reference sequence). This CDR3 has 14 amino acids. Trimming removed 1 base from V and 1 base from J, with 2 bases in between. The CDR3 DNA is TGTGCCAGCAGCCAAGGGTCTGGGGCCAACGTCCTGACTTTC. Amino acids: CASSQGSGANVLTF.

The chain couples TRBV15 to TRBJ1-2; D is unresolved. CDR1 and CDR2 from the germline V gene are LNHNV and YYDKDF (reference sequence). Trimming left V 3 bases short and J 2 bases short, with 4 bases between. The CDR3 is 12 residues long. Written as DNA, the CDR3 is TGTGCCACCAGCAGTGGGAACTATGGCTACACCTTC. Its translation: CATSSGNYGYTF.

The genes are TRBV27 and TRBJ1-1; D is unresolved. Trimming removed 3 bases at V and 6 bases at J, with 8 bases between. The germline V gene encodes CDR1 MNHEY and CDR2 SMNVEV (reference sequence). This CDR3 is 12 amino acids long. The CDR3 DNA reads TGTGCCAGCAGTTTTGGCGGCGCTGAAGCTTTCTTT. Translating it yields CASSFGGAEAFF.

This clone is a singleton in its sample. The chain couples TRBV5-8 to TRBJ1-4; 10 nucleotides line up with TRBD1. Looked up from germline, CDR1 is SGHTS and CDR2 is YDEGEE. J was trimmed by 8 bases and V by 0 bases; bases with no gene match: 7. This CDR3 spans 16 amino acids. The CDR3 protein is CASSLGRGTGAEKLFF. CDR3 nucleotide sequence: TGTGCCAGCAGCTTGGGTCGCGGGACAGGGGCCGAAAAACTGTTTTTT.

The V and J genes are TRBV6-5 and TRBJ1-5; no reliable D call. With 7 bases removed from V and 3 bases from J, the gap between germline ends came to 7 bases. The CDR3 is 12 amino acids. Germline V gene lookup returns CDR1 MNHEY and CDR2 SVGAGI. The CDR3 loop reads CASKTSNQPQHF. The CDR3 DNA reads TGTGCCAGCAAGACCTCCAATCAGCCCCAGCATTTT.

This chain connects TRBV7-6 to TRBJ2-7; D is possibly TRBD1 (5 bases). This CDR3 has 14 residues. Trimming took off 1 base at V and 3 bases at J, with 10 bases between the two ends. Germline loops: CDR1 SGHVS, CDR2 FNYEAQ. The CDR3 reads CASSLEDNYYEQYF. CDR3 bases: TGTGCCAGCAGCTTAGAGGACAACTACTACGAGCAGTACTTC.

This chain uses TRBV11-3 with TRBJ2-2; no reliable D call. Looked up from germline, CDR1 is SGHNT and CDR2 is YENEEA. The CDR3 runs 13 residues. V was trimmed by 5 bases and J by 1 base, leaving 5 bases between them. The CDR3 nucleotides are TGTGCCAGCAGCCCGTTGAACACCGGGGAGCTGTTTTTT. It is translated as CASSPLNTGELFF. The variable domain in full, with the rest retrieved from reference TRBV11-3 and TRBJ2-2, is EAGVVQSPRYKIIEKKQPVAFWCNPISGHNTLYWYLQNLGQGPELLIRYENEEAVDDSQLPKDRFSAERLKGVDSTLKIQPAELGDSAVYLCASSPLNTGELFFGEGSRLTVL.

The chain is built from TRBV20-1 and TRBJ2-1; maybe TRBD1 (6 bases). Looked up from germline, CDR1 is DFQATT and CDR2 is SNEGSKA (reference sequence). The V gene lost 3 bases and the J gene lost 5 bases, with 14 bases spanning the gap. The CDR3 has 14 residues. The CDR3 nucleotides read TGCAGTGCTAGTGGGGGCCTAGGAGACAATGAGCAGTTCTTC. Translated: CSASGGLGDNEQFF.

The genes are TRBV11-2 and TRBJ2-4; D remains unclear. The ends were cut back, 0 bases at V and 9 bases at J, with 12 bases in the middle. Germline V CDR1 and CDR2: SGHAT, FQNNGV. The CDR3 sequence is 14 residues long. The CDR3 nucleotides read TGTGCCAGCAGCTTAGATCCACCCCCGACCATTCAGTACTTC. This translates into CASSLDPPPTIQYF.

This chain uses TRBV27 with TRBJ1-2; no firm D call. Between the trimmed V and J ends, which lost 9 bases and 12 bases, there was a span of 11 bases. Germline CDR1 and CDR2: MNHEY and SMNVEV (reference sequence). The CDR3 has 9 residues. The CDR3 loop is CASPPPDTF. The CDR3 DNA is TGTGCCAGTCCCCCCCCGGACACCTTC.

V and J are TRBV27 and TRBJ1-1; D ambiguous. The length of the CDR3 is 14 residues. From germline, CDR1 is MNHEY and CDR2 SMNVEV (reference sequence). Trimming took off 5 bases at V and 3 bases at J, with 13 bases between the two ends. The CDR3 loop reads CASSPSRRDTEAFF. The CDR3 DNA follows: TGTGCCAGCAGTCCCTCTAGGAGGGACACTGAAGCTTTCTTT.

This rearrangement joins TRBV11-2 to TRBJ1-2; D unresolved. The CDR3 totals 12 residues. V was shortened by 5 bases and J by 6 bases, with 10 bases between the two germline ends. The germline CDR1 and CDR2 sequences are SGHAT and FQNNGV. CDR3 protein: CASSRERNGYTF. The CDR3, as DNA: TGTGCCAGCAGCAGGGAACGCAATGGCTACACCTTC. Drawing the rest from reference TRBV11-2 and TRBJ1-2, the complete variable domain is EAGVAQSPRYKIIEKRQSVAFWCNPISGHATLYWYQQILGQGPKLLIQFQNNGVVDDSQLPKDRFSAERLKGVDSTLKIQPAKLEDSAVYLCASSRERNGYTFGSGTRLTVV.

The chain employs TRBV5-6 and TRBJ2-2; the D gene is possibly TRBD1 (5 bases). V shed 0 bases and J shed 1 base, with 10 bases lying between them. Germline loops: CDR1 SGHDT, CDR2 YYEEEE. This CDR3 region has 16 residues. CDR3 bases: TGTGCCAGCAGCTTGGAAACAGGTTTGAACACCGGGGAGCTGTTTTTT. Residues: CASSLETGLNTGELFF.

The chain carries TRBV12-5 and TRBJ2-6; the D call may be TRBD1 or TRBD2 (7 bases each). The CDR3 length is 17 residues. With 9 bases removed from V and 0 bases from J, the gap between germline ends came to 18 bases. The germline CDR1 and CDR2 sequences are LGHNT and FRNRAP. CDR3 sequence: CARTRGGFFSGANVLTF. The CDR3 DNA reads TGTGCTAGGACCAGGGGGGGCTTCTTCTCTGGGGCCAACGTCCTGACTTTC.

This clone was detected only a few times. The chain employs TRBV7-2 and TRBJ1-3; D remains ambiguous. Germline values: CDR1 SGHTA, CDR2 FQGNSA. V was cut by 5 bases and J by 0 bases, with 14 bases left in between. The CDR3 totals 16 residues. The CDR3 protein is CASSPRLTHSGNTIYF. CDR3 DNA sequence: TGTGCCAGCAGCCCCCGACTGACCCACTCTGGAAACACCATATATTTT.

The chain carries TRBV28 and TRBJ1-2; TRBD1 might be the D (6 bases). The CDR3 sequence is 17 residues long. Germline values: CDR1 MDHEN, CDR2 SYDVKM. V gave up 1 base and J gave up 3 bases, with 18 bases separating them. For the CDR3, the DNA is TGTGCCAGCAGTTTATTTCCCACCACGGGGGCCGACTATGGCTACACCTTC. Amino acids: CASSLFPTTGADYGYTF.

Points on this clone: This sample includes further DNA sequences coding for the same CDR3. This rearrangement joins TRBV9 to TRBJ2-3, with D unclear. The length of the CDR3 is 12 residues. Germline CDR1 and CDR2: SGDLS and YYNGEE. The V gene lost 0 bases and the J gene lost 5 bases, with 4 bases spanning the gap. The CDR3 sequence is CASSVGEDTQYF. CDR3 bases: TGTGCCAGCAGCGTAGGTGAAGATACGCAGTATTTT.

This sequence joins TRBV7-8 and TRBJ2-7; D may be TRBD2 (7 bases). CDR3 length equals 16 residues. Per the germline V gene, CDR1 is SGHVS and CDR2 is FQNEAQ. Trimming left V 2 bases short and J 5 bases short, with 19 bases between. DNA for the CDR3: TGTGCCAGCAGCTTAATTTGGGGGGGCGGTCCAGACGAGCAGTACTTC. Protein product: CASSLIWGGGPDEQYF. Based on the CDR3 plus reference TRBV7-8 and TRBJ2-7, the full variable domain is GAGVSQSPRYKVAKRGQDVALRCDPISGHVSLFWYQQALGQGPEFLTYFQNEAQLDKSGLPSDRFFAERPEGSVSTLKIQRTQQEDSAVYLCASSLIWGGGPDEQYFGPGTRLTVT.

V gene TRBV4-2 combines with J gene TRBJ1-6; D is perhaps TRBD1 (5 bases). Trimming shortened V by 0 bases and J by 7 bases, and 19 bases separated the two germline ends. The germline V gene encodes CDR1 LGHNA and CDR2 YNFKEQ. This CDR3 spans 18 amino acids. The CDR3 coding sequence is TGTGCCAGCAGCCAAGAGCTTCCACACGGGGGGAGGAATTCACCCCTCCACTTT. It encodes CASSQELPHGGRNSPLHF.